This T cell receptor (beta chain) was profiled in a study of T-cell reconstitution after alpha-beta-depleted transplantation in children. General study findings and limits: Recipient T cells and thymic progenitors that survived gave rise to the high TCRbeta diversity observed at day 60 in some patients. T cells produced anew were the main source of T-cell counts and diversity one year after transplant. Roughly two months post-transplant, alpha-beta T cells reportedly originated from several hundred graft clones that had expanded.

The ends lost 0 bases at V and 0 bases at J; junction bases unmatched: 7. CDR1 is DFQATT and CDR2 is SNEGSKA in the germline V gene (reference sequence). There are 17 residues in the CDR3. A word on this clonotype: Its antigen is not identified.

It was with unique molecular identifiers that the TCRbeta library was prepared. MiXCR was run by TCRdb on the PCR reads, yielding one entry per CDR3 protein. Of over 150,000 distinct CDR3 sequences listed, 6.3% are singletons. The source of this sequence is a girl under two years old with combined immunodeficiency, due to receive a stem cell transplant. Material: PBMCs, obtained before TCRalphabeta/CD19-depleted stem cell transplant. This chain links TRBV20-1 with TRBJ2-7; 11 bases line up with TRBD2. The CDR3: CSARDVTSGALSYEQYF. The CDR3 coding sequence is TGCAGTGCTAGAGATGTGACTAGCGGGGCTCTCTCCTACGAGCAGTACTTC.